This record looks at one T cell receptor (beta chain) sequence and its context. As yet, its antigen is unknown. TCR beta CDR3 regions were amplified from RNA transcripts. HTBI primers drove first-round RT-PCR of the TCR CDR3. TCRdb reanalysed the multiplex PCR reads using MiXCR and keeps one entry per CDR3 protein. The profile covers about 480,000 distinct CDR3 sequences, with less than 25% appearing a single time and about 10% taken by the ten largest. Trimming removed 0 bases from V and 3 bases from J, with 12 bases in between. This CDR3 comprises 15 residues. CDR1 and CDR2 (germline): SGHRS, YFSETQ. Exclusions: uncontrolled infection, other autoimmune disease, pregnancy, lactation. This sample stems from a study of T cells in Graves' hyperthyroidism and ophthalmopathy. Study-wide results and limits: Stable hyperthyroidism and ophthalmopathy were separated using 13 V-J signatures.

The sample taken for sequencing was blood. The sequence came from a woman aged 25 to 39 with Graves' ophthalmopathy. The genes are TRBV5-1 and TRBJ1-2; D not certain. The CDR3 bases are TGCGCCAGCAGCTTGGCAAGACAAGGCGACTATGGCTACACCTTC. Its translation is CASSLARQGDYGYTF.